These T cell receptor beta chains were read from a single sample in a study of metastatic and nonmetastatic thyroid tumors. TCRdb re-called the PCR reads via MiXCR. The sample records tens of thousands of clones, approximately 25% being singletons. Sequencing used blood. The source is a female donor with papillary thyroid cancer or a benign thyroid nodule (not recorded which). Some clones in this sample may be carry-over from other donors' samples. Each CDR3 is given without its conserved first and last residue. Each record gives: clone size, V gene, J gene, CDR3 protein. Not every row has a clone size; where given, it reads once, few, many or a size class.

>many|TRBV9|TRBJ2-3
ASSVLAGASDTQY
>many|TRBV5-1|TRBJ1-1
ASSLTPNLGNTEAF
>many|TRBV28|TRBJ1-2
ASSATLTPNYGYT
>many|TRBV28|TRBJ2-6
ASSPSAETGANVLT
>many|TRBV19|TRBJ1-2
ASTVDRRGYT
>-|TRBV5-4|TRBJ2-6
ASSPYVAGANVLT
>once|TRBV28|-
ARSPPTGLSYEQF
>many|TRBV12-3/TRBV12-4|TRBJ1-1
ASRSWGTEAF
>many|TRBV6-1|TRBJ2-5
ASSFLAGAETQY
>-|TRBV7-3|TRBJ2-3
ASSRSKGRAKDTQY
>many|TRBV9|TRBJ2-5
ASSVGRTQETQY
>-|TRBV11-1|TRBJ1-2
DRSLGGRNYGYT
>many|TRBV27|TRBJ2-5
ASSQRSGEETQY
>many|TRBV18|TRBJ2-2
ASSGTMAAWSTGELF
>many|TRBV6-2/TRBV6-3|TRBJ1-1
ASRAHRQVGTEAF
>few|TRBV6-1|TRBJ2-2
ASSEQREGRNGELF
>many|TRBV5-1|TRBJ2-3
ASSLFLAGVTDTQY
>many|TRBV5-8|TRBJ2-1
ARGRAGSEQF
>-|TRBV6-5|TRBJ1-1
ASSYDSQNTEAF
>many|TRBV10-1|TRBJ2-1
ASSDRVYNEQF
>medium-sized|TRBV6-5|TRBJ2-7
ASSYSAQGYEQY
>-|TRBV5-5|TRBJ2-5
ASSQSPLQPQETQY
>many|TRBV5-1|TRBJ2-1
ASVSLAGGSGEQF
>-|TRBV7-2|TRBJ2-3
ASSLVPGDTQY
>-|TRBV11-2|TRBJ2-1
ASSLGPGLAGGPEQF
>-|TRBV7-9|TRBJ1-2
ARRDRELYGST